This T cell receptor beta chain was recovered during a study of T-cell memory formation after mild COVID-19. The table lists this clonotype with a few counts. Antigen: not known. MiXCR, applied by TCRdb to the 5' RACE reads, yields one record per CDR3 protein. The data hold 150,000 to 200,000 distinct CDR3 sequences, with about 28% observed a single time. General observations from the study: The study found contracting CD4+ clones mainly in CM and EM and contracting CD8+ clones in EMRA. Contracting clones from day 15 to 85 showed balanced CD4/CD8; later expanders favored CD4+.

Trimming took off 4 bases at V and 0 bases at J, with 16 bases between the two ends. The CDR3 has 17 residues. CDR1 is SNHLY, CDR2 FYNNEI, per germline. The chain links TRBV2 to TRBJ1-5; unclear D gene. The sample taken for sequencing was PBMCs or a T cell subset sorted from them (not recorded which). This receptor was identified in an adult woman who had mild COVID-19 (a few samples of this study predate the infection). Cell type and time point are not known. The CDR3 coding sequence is TGTGCCAGCAGTGGATTGGCGCAGTTTGATAGCAATCAGCCCCAGCATTTT. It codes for CASSGLAQFDSNQPQHF.